These 16 T cell receptor beta chains were sequenced from one sample in a study of control samples from healthy donors and cancer patients. Assay used: immunoSEQ multiplex PCR; TCRdb lists only in-frame clones, some missing. The sample shows about 44,000 clones, 65% to 80% of them seen only once. Sample: formalin-fixed, paraffin-embedded tissue. These TCRs come from a male donor with melanoma.

V is TRBV5-1 and J is TRBJ2-7, with D perhaps matching TRBD2 (6 bases). The V and J ends lost 0 bases and 3 bases respectively, with 19 bases between them. Germline lookup yields CDR1 SGHRS and CDR2 YFSETQ. The CDR3 sequence is 17 residues long. The CDR3 nucleotides read TGCGCCAGCAGCTTGGCCGATACTAGCATTCGGATCTACGAGCAGTACTTC. It encodes CASSLADTSIRIYEQYF.

The V and J genes are TRBV15 and TRBJ2-2; unclear D gene. CDR1 is LNHNV, CDR2 YYDKDF, per germline (reference sequence). The CDR3 runs 13 residues. V was pared by 6 bases and J by 7 bases, with 12 bases between. The CDR3 DNA is TGTGCCACCAGTGAAAGGGCGAACGGGGAGCTGTTTTTT. Protein: CATSERANGELFF.

This chain connects TRBV12-5 to TRBJ1-1; D unclear. CDR1 is LGHNT and CDR2 is FRNRAP in the germline V gene. The V gene lost 9 bases and the J gene lost 5 bases, with 10 bases spanning the gap. The CDR3 runs 11 residues. The CDR3 is CASLEGTEAFF. Here the CDR3 DNA reads TGTGCTAGCCTGGAAGGGACTGAAGCTTTCTTT. The full variable domain, completed using reference TRBV12-5 and TRBJ1-1, is DARVTQTPRHKVTEMGQEVTMRCQPILGHNTVFWYRQTMMQGLELLAYFRNRAPLDDSGMPKDRFSAEMPDATLATLKIQPSEPRDSAVYFCASLEGTEAFFGQGTRLTVV.

This chain links TRBV28 with TRBJ2-3; TRBD1 agrees at 8 bases. Germline V gene lookup returns CDR1 MDHEN and CDR2 SYDVKM. The CDR3 spans 15 residues. Unmatched junction bases numbered 8, after V lost 5 bases and J lost 4 bases. In nucleotides, the CDR3 is TGTGCCAGCAGTACCCACGGACAGGGCGCAGATACGCAGTATTTT. This translates into CASSTHGQGADTQYF.

The chain couples TRBV21-1 to TRBJ2-2; the DNA was not used to check the table's D call, TRBD1. TRBV21-1 is a pseudogene. The CDR3 length is 18 residues. For the CDR3, the DNA is TGTGCCGGCAAAGCATGGGACAGGCAAACACTCGATGCCGGGGAGCTGTTTTTT. The encoded protein is CAGKAWDRQTLDAGELFF.

The V and J genes are TRBV7-9 and TRBJ2-5; possible D gene TRBD2, 6 bases. Germline V CDR1 and CDR2: SEHNR, FQNEAQ (reference sequence). The length of the CDR3 is 15 residues. Trimming took off 5 bases at V and 3 bases at J, with 16 bases between the two ends. CDR3 residues: CASSLGGLLEETQYF. The CDR3 nucleotides read TGTGCCAGCAGCCTCGGGGGACTGCTCGAAGAGACCCAGTACTTC.

The J gene is TRBJ2-7, the V gene TRBV7-8; D is possibly TRBD1 (6 bases). V shed 3 bases and J shed 3 bases, with 9 bases lying between them. Germline-derived CDR1 and CDR2 are SGHVS and FQNEAQ. This CDR3 has 13 amino acids. CDR3 DNA: TGTGCCAGCAGCTTGCTAGGGGGCTACGAGCAGTACTTC. This translates into CASSLLGGYEQYF.

V is TRBV2 and J is TRBJ1-5, with D tentatively TRBD1 (6 bases). Trimming took 7 bases from V and 7 from J, leaving 17 bases between them. The CDR3 runs to 14 residues. Germline V lookup: CDR1 SNHLY, CDR2 FYNNEI. CDR3 loop: CASTANRASQPQHF. The CDR3 DNA sequence: TGTGCCAGCACAGCCAACAGGGCTAGCCAGCCCCAGCATTTT.

Details on this clone: Other DNA sequences in the sample encode the same CDR3. V is TRBV4-2 and J is TRBJ2-2; weak D call: TRBD1 (6 bases). CDR1 and CDR2 from the germline V gene are LGHNA and YNFKEQ. The V gene lost 4 bases and the J gene lost 3 bases, with 12 bases spanning the gap. CDR3 length: 15 amino acids. Here the CDR3 reads CASSLGGRDTGELFF. Here the CDR3 DNA reads TGTGCCAGCAGCCTTGGGGGCAGGGACACCGGGGAGCTGTTTTTT.

The chain links TRBV6-1 to TRBJ2-1; 9 bases are shared with TRBD2. Germline V gene lookup returns CDR1 MNHNS and CDR2 SASEGT. This CDR3 contains 16 residues. V trimming: 4 bases; J trimming: 8 bases; junction bases outside the gene matches: 12. DNA of the CDR3: TGTGCCAGCAGTGCGACTAGCGGAACGAGGAGGTATGAGCAGTTCTTC. It is translated as CASSATSGTRRYEQFF.

CDR3 residues: CATVGQAYGSPLHF. CDR3 nucleotides: TGTGCCACCGTGGGCCAGGCGTACGGTTCACCCCTCCACTTT. V is TRBV6-5 and J is TRBJ1-6; no clear D gene. CDR1 is MNHEY and CDR2 is SVGAGI in the germline V gene. Trimming shortened V by 10 bases and J by 9 bases, and 19 bases separated the two germline ends. The CDR3 is 14 residues long.

This clone has only one observation. The chain couples TRBV11-1 to TRBJ2-5, with D hard to call. The CDR3 has 13 amino acids. V lost 4 bases, J lost 3 bases, and 9 bases lay in between. The germline V gene has CDR1 SGHAT and CDR2 FQDESV (reference sequence). The CDR3 nucleotides read TGTGCCAGCAGCTCCGGTCCGGAAGAGACCCAGTACTTC. Encoded protein: CASSSGPEETQYF.

J is TRBJ1-2 and V is TRBV18; no clear D gene. The germline V gene encodes CDR1 KGHSH and CDR2 LQKENI. V shed 4 bases and J shed 4 bases, with 13 bases lying between them. The length of the CDR3 is 14 residues. The CDR3 reads CASSRDQNIYGYTF. In DNA, the CDR3 is TGTGCCAGCTCACGTGACCAGAATATCTATGGCTACACCTTC. The whole variable domain, remainder taken from reference TRBV18 and TRBJ1-2, is NAGVMQNPRHLVRRRGQEARLRCSPMKGHSHVYWYRQLPEEGLKFMVYLQKENIIDESGMPKERFSAEFPKEGPSILRIQQVVRGDSAAYFCASSRDQNIYGYTFGSGTRLTVV.

The chain has TRBV27 and TRBJ2-7, with TRBD1 matching 8 bases. The trim removed 5 bases at V and 6 bases at J, leaving 12 bases unmatched. Germline values: CDR1 MNHEY, CDR2 SMNVEV (reference sequence). The CDR3 totals 15 residues. CDR3 bases: TGTGCCAGCAGTGCCCAGGGGGCCCCTGGCTTCGAGCAGTACTTC. It encodes CASSAQGAPGFEQYF.

This clone rates as medium-sized. The V and J genes are TRBV6-5 and TRBJ2-1; D is perhaps TRBD1 (6 bases). CDR1 MNHEY and CDR2 SVGAGI come from the germline V gene. This CDR3 is built from 16 residues. V gave up 4 bases and J gave up 0 bases, with 13 bases separating them. The CDR3 DNA is TGTGCCAGCAGTTTGGAGTCGGACAGCTCCTACAATGAGCAGTTCTTC. Residues: CASSLESDSSYNEQFF.

This clone was detected once. The chain recombines TRBV6-6 with TRBJ1-1; perhaps TRBD1 as D (5 bases). V lost 7 bases and J 4 bases, leaving 16 bases between the germline ends. Looked up from germline, CDR1 is MNHNY and CDR2 is SVGAGI (reference sequence). The CDR3 has 14 amino acids. The CDR3 spells CASTQRGFGTEAFF. The CDR3 coding sequence is TGTGCCAGCACCCAGAGGGGATTTGGCACTGAAGCTTTCTTT.